The clone carrying this TCR beta chain has just one count. Only in-frame clones appear in the TCRdb table, and some are missing; sequencing was by immunoSEQ multiplex PCR. The sample lists a few hundred thousand clones, roughly 88% occurring once. The record originates from a study of cytomegalovirus exposure and HLA in healthy donors. The TCR originated in a woman aged 30 to 39 in good health and CMV-seronegative. The sequenced sample consisted of PBMCs.

The CDR3: CASRGKTSGSYEQYF. In nucleotides, the CDR3 is TGTGCCAGCAGGGGAAAGACTAGCGGGAGTTACGAGCAGTACTTC. The chain uses TRBV28 and TRBJ2-7; the match to TRBD2 covers 12 bases. Trimming took 6 bases from V and 4 from J; bases not matched to a gene: 7. Germline values: CDR1 MDHEN, CDR2 SYDVKM. The CDR3 consists of 15 residues.